The source of this TCR beta chain is a study of T-cell memory formation after mild COVID-19. Study-level results: Later expanders leaned CD4+, whereas clones that contracted between day 15 and 85 were balanced CD4/CD8.

The V gene's germline CDR1 is LGHDT and CDR2 YNNKEL (reference sequence). The CDR3 spans 13 residues. Constant-segment primers and 5'RACE yielded cDNA libraries for TCR alpha and TCR beta, each carrying sample barcodes and UMIs. Using its own MiXCR run on the 5' RACE reads, TCRdb lists one record per CDR3 protein. The sample comprises under 600,000 distinct CDR3 sequences, roughly 20% of which are singletons, and 8.4% rests with the top ten. On this clonotype itself: Antigen unknown. A read error may produce the germline difference seen at one junction end.

The clonotype originates from an adult woman who had mild COVID-19 (a few samples of this study predate the infection). Cell type and time point are not known. Source material: PBMCs or a T cell subset sorted from them (not recorded which). This chain uses TRBV3-1 with TRBJ1-1; the D is unclear. In DNA, the CDR3 is TGTGCCATCAGCCCGGACGGGTGGGGTGAAGCTTTCTTT. It is translated as CAISPDGWGEAFF. Full variable domain (missing parts from reference TRBV3-1 and TRBJ1-1): DTAVSQTPKYLVTQMGNDKSIKCEQNLGHDTMYWYKQDSKKFLKIMFSYNNKELIINETVPNRFSPKSPDKAHLNLHINSLELGDSAVYFCAISPDGWGEAFFGQGTRLTVV.